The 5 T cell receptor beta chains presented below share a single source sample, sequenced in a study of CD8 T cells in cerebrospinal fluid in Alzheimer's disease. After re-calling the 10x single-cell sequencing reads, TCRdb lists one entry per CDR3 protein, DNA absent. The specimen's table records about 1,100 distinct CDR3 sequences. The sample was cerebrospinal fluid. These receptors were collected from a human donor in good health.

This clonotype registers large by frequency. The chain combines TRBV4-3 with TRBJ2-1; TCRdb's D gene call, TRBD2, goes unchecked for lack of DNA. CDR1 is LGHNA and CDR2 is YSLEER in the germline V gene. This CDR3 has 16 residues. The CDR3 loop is CASSPLGLASYNEQFF.

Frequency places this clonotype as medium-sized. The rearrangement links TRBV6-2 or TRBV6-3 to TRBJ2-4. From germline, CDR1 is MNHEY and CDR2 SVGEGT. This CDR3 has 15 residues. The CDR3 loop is CASTYGRLAKNIQYF.

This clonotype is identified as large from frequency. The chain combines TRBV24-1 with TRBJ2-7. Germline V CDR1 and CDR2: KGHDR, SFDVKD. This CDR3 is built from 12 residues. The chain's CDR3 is CATSDLAGEQYF.

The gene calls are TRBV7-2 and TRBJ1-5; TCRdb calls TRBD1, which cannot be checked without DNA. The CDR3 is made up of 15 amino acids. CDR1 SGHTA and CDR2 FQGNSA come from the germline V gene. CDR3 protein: CASSFTGGASQPQHF.

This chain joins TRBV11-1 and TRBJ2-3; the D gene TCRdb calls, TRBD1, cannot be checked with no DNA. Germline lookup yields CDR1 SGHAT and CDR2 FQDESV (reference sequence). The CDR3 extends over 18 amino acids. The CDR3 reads CASSDRDRGPVFTDTQYF.